This T cell receptor (beta chain) was sequenced during a study of blood T cell repertoires in COVID-19. Study in general: Acute and convalescent COVID-19 samples came from the United States, Italy and Spain. From T cells, B-cell-depleted T cells, or PBMCs came the material, which was cDNA or gDNA.

Germline assignment: CDR1 MDHEN and CDR2 SYDVKM. Trimming stripped 1 base from V and 9 bases from J, with 15 bases between. CDR3 length equals 14 residues. This clone was seen just once. In the original workflow: Using reference gene primer amplification, nucleated cell counts were estimated. The repertoire was sequenced with immunoSEQ multiplex PCR; TCRdb's copy has only in-frame clones and lacks some. V, J and clone size derive from that table, while D and trimming were established from the DNA sequence. The table lists around 300,000 clones, around 87% of them singletons. The receptor's source is a middle-aged man with active or convalescent COVID-19. The genes are TRBV28 and TRBJ1-1, with a weak D call TRBD1 (5 bases). The sequenced sample was peripheral blood. The CDR3 protein is CASSLSAMGPQAFF. The CDR3, as DNA: TGTGCCAGCAGTTTATCAGCAATGGGGCCACAAGCTTTCTTT.